The 21 T cell receptor beta chains below were found in one sample sequenced in a study of identical twins. One entry per CDR3 protein, called by TCRdb with MiXCR from the 5' RACE reads. Of fewer than 800,000 distinct CDR3 sequences in the sample, about 7.1% were seen once. The same data also contributed to another study, on yellow fever vaccine responses in identical twins.

The sequencing sample was made of PBMCs. These receptors were collected from a woman under 30 in good health.

This chain joins TRBV29-1 and TRBJ1-2; possible D gene TRBD1, 5 bases. Germline V gene sequence: CDR1 SQVTM, CDR2 ANQGSEA. CDR3 size: 14 residues. V gave up 4 bases and J gave up 4 bases, with 16 bases separating them. CDR3 region: CSVVGGGFGYGYTF. CDR3 nucleotides: TGCAGCGTTGTCGGGGGGGGTTTCGGCTATGGCTACACCTTC.

This clonotype showed up just once. The junction departs from germline at one end; a sequencing error may be responsible. The V call is TRBV20-1, the J call TRBJ2-3, with unresolved D. The CDR3 contains 11 residues. Germline CDR1 and CDR2: DFQATT and SNEGSKA (reference sequence). CDR3 nucleotides: TGCAGTGTTCAAGGTGGAGATACGCTGTATTTT. Translated: CSVQGGDTLYF.

This clonotype has more than one count but fewer than ten. The chain couples TRBV5-1 to TRBJ1-4; a weak D match, TRBD1 (5 bases). The CDR3 has 15 residues. Germline V gene sequence: CDR1 SGHRS, CDR2 YFSETQ. V was pared by 4 bases and J by 6 bases, with 16 bases between. As DNA, the CDR3 is TGCGCCAGCAGCGGATCAGGGCGAGGGGATGAAAAACTGTTTTTT. Translating it yields CASSGSGRGDEKLFF.

This clonotype has just a few counts. The chain has TRBV27 and TRBJ1-4; TRBD1 might be the D (5 bases). V lost 3 bases to trimming and J lost 7 bases, with 18 bases between them. CDR1 and CDR2 (germline): MNHEY, SMNVEV (reference sequence). This CDR3 region has 16 residues. The CDR3: CASSFREPAGGEKLFF. The CDR3 DNA follows: TGTGCCAGCAGTTTCCGGGAGCCCGCTGGGGGTGAAAAACTGTTTTTT. Full variable domain (remainder filled in from reference TRBV27 and TRBJ1-4): EAQVTQNPRYLITVTGKKLTVTCSQNMNHEYMSWYRQDPGLGLRQIYYSMNVEVTDKGDVPEGYKVSRKEKRNFPLILESPSPNQTSLYFCASSFREPAGGEKLFFGSGTQLSVL.

This clonotype was observed a few times. The CDR3 DNA sequence: TGCAGTGCTAAGCCGGCAGTTGCCGGGAGGGGGAGAAGCACAGATACGCAGTATTTT. Translated: CSAKPAVAGRGRSTDTQYF. The gene calls are TRBV20-1 and TRBJ2-3, with 8 bases fitting TRBD2. Unmatched junction bases numbered 18, after V lost 4 bases and J lost 0 bases. The CDR3 covers 19 residues. In germline, CDR1 is DFQATT, CDR2 SNEGSKA (reference sequence).

The V call is TRBV28, the J call TRBJ2-7; D gene uncertain. The CDR3 runs to 14 residues. The V end lost 3 bases, the J end lost 2 bases, and 11 bases lay between the germline ends. Per germline, CDR1 MDHEN and CDR2 SYDVKM. CDR3 protein: CASSFSQNTYEQYF. CDR3 coding DNA: TGTGCCAGCAGTTTTTCACAGAACACCTACGAGCAGTACTTC.

This clonotype was observed many times. This chain uses TRBV2 with TRBJ2-1; possible D gene TRBD2, 6 bases. The CDR3 length is 15 residues. V was trimmed by 8 bases and J by 5 bases, leaving 19 bases between them. Germline assignment: CDR1 SNHLY and CDR2 FYNNEI. The chain's CDR3 is CASRKALASDNEQFF. The DNA of the CDR3 is TGTGCCAGCCGAAAGGCGCTAGCGTCCGACAATGAGCAGTTCTTC.

The J gene is TRBJ2-5, the V gene TRBV6-1, with 9 bases fitting TRBD1. J lost 4 bases, V lost 3 bases, and 9 bases had no gene match. CDR1 is MNHNS and CDR2 is SASEGT in the germline V gene. CDR3 length: 16 amino acids. The CDR3: CASSDKDRGVRETQYF. DNA for the CDR3: TGTGCCAGCAGTGACAAAGACAGGGGGGTCCGAGAGACCCAGTACTTC.

This clonotype was found a few times. This chain joins TRBV24-1 and TRBJ2-2; D is unresolved. CDR3 length: 14 amino acids. Trimming pared 4 bases from V and 6 bases from J, leaving 11 bases between. Germline V gene data show CDR1 as KGHDR and CDR2 as SFDVKD. This chain's CDR3 is CATSDVSVSGELFF. The CDR3 nucleotides read TGTGCCACCAGTGACGTTAGTGTCTCCGGGGAGCTGTTTTTT.

This clonotype was recorded at least ten times. The chain recombines TRBV6-5 with TRBJ1-1; D not certain. Trimming took off 3 bases at V and 4 bases at J, with 9 bases between the two ends. Germline V CDR1 and CDR2: MNHEY, SVGAGI. CDR3 length: 13 residues. The DNA for the CDR3 is TGTGCCAGCAGTTATGGGGAAAGCACTGAAGCTTTCTTT. It yields the protein CASSYGESTEAFF.

This clonotype was seen a few times. This chain links TRBV7-6 with TRBJ2-7; TRBD1 agrees at 9 bases. CDR3 length equals 14 residues. Trimming cost V 5 bases and J 2 bases; bases outside gene matches: 4. Germline CDR1 reads SGHVS; CDR2 reads FNYEAQ. CDR3 DNA: TGTGCCAGCAGCCTTGGGACAGGGCCCTACGAGCAGTACGTC. This gives the protein CASSLGTGPYEQYV.

This clonotype was found a few times. The chain is built from TRBV7-9 and TRBJ2-3, with TRBD1 as a possible D gene (6 bases). The V end lost 4 bases, the J end lost 5 bases, and 13 bases lay between the germline ends. This CDR3 is 14 amino acids long. CDR1 is SEHNR, CDR2 FQNEAQ, per germline (reference sequence). CDR3 sequence (DNA): TGTGCCAGCAGCTGGTCCACAGGGTTAGATACGCAGTATTTT. Residues: CASSWSTGLDTQYF.

This clonotype has a handful of counts. V gene TRBV28 combines with J gene TRBJ2-4; 9 nucleotides match TRBD1. This CDR3 comprises 15 residues. Per germline, CDR1 MDHEN and CDR2 SYDVKM. The V and J ends lost 6 bases and 3 bases, in that order; junction bases with no gene match: 6. The CDR3 loop is CASSTGGAGKNIQYF. The CDR3 DNA follows: TGTGCCAGCAGCACAGGGGGCGCGGGCAAAAACATTCAGTACTTC.

DNA of the CDR3: TGCGCCAGCAGCCAAGCGTGGGGGGCTAACACCGGGGAGCTGTTTTTT. Amino acids: CASSQAWGANTGELFF. The chain employs TRBV4-1 and TRBJ2-2, with D perhaps being TRBD1 or TRBD2 (6 bases each). Germline lookup yields CDR1 MGHRA and CDR2 YSYEKL. The CDR3 extends over 16 amino acids. V gave up 1 base and J gave up 2 bases, with 11 bases separating them.

The V and J genes are TRBV5-1 and TRBJ1-1; D is perhaps TRBD1 (5 bases). The CDR3 is 17 amino acids. Germline V gene data show CDR1 as SGHRS and CDR2 as YFSETQ. V was shortened by 3 bases and J by 0 bases, with 18 bases between the two germline ends. The CDR3 DNA is TGCGCCAGCAGCTGGACGCCGGGACGGACGATGAACACTGAAGCTTTCTTT. It yields the protein CASSWTPGRTMNTEAFF.

This clonotype was detected a few times. The J gene is TRBJ1-2, the V gene TRBV20-1; D gene unclear. The CDR3 extends over 15 amino acids. V shed 0 bases and J shed 0 bases, with 11 bases lying between them. Germline V CDR1 and CDR2: DFQATT, SNEGSKA (reference sequence). CDR3 loop: CSARDIVNPNYGYTF. The CDR3 nucleotides are TGCAGTGCTAGAGATATCGTTAATCCTAACTATGGCTACACCTTC.

This clonotype was seen at least ten times. V usage is TRBV12-3 or TRBV12-4 and J usage is TRBJ2-2; 8 bases are a match to TRBD1. J gave up 3 bases and V 3 bases, and 3 bases lay outside the gene matches. This CDR3 is built from 15 residues. The CDR3 reads CASSFHRGDTGELFF. The DNA for the CDR3 is TGTGCCAGCAGTTTTCACAGGGGGGACACCGGGGAGCTGTTTTTT.

V usage is TRBV2 and J usage is TRBJ2-3; the match to TRBD1 covers 7 bases. V dropped 4 bases and J dropped 5; count of bases not matched to a gene: 6. The V gene's germline CDR1 is SNHLY and CDR2 FYNNEI. This CDR3 contains 14 residues. The CDR3 coding sequence is TGTGCCAGCAGTGGACAGGGTGGGGGAGATACGCAGTATTTT. Translating gives CASSGQGGGDTQYF.

The chain is built from TRBV7-2 and TRBJ1-1; D is possibly TRBD1 (5 bases). This CDR3 is built from 16 residues. V dropped 5 bases and J dropped 0 bases, with 16 bases sitting between them. Germline-derived CDR1 and CDR2 are SGHTA and FQGNSA. CDR3 coding DNA: TGTGCCAGCAGCACTAATGGATGGGGGGTGAACACTGAAGCTTTCTTT. As protein: CASSTNGWGVNTEAFF.

This clonotype was counted only a few times. This chain connects TRBV29-1 to TRBJ2-1; 8 bases align to TRBD2. Looked up from germline, CDR1 is SQVTM and CDR2 is ANQGSEA. Unmatched junction bases numbered 7, after V lost 6 bases and J lost 3 bases. The CDR3 length is 14 residues. The CDR3 DNA follows: TGCAGCGTCGAAAGCGGGAGCGACTACAATGAGCAGTTCTTC. As protein: CSVESGSDYNEQFF.

The chain employs TRBV20-1 and TRBJ2-5; tentative D call: TRBD2 (6 bases). CDR3 length equals 16 residues. Trimming removed 4 bases at V and 5 bases at J, with 23 bases between. Germline V gene lookup returns CDR1 DFQATT and CDR2 SNEGSKA (reference sequence). The CDR3 DNA is TGCAGTGCTAACTTGGGGGTGTGGAGCCGGGAGGAGACCCAGTACTTC. Amino acid sequence: CSANLGVWSREETQYF.